This T cell receptor beta chain was found in a study of cytomegalovirus exposure and HLA in healthy donors. In the study overall: Samples from HLA-typed donors yielded about 85 million unique TCRs in an early data release. Most donors, 70% to 85% of 398 genotyped, fell in the Caucasian-associated ancestry cluster. Regarding the study as a whole: The study had only CMV serostatus as immune exposure information.

Concerning this clone: Its antigen is unidentified.

A multiplex PCR was run with 60 Vbeta primers and 13 Jbeta primers. Clones were sequenced by immunoSEQ multiplex PCR, and TCRdb holds only the in-frame ones, with some missing. The repertoire table contains some 47,000 clones. This sequence originates from a woman in her thirties or forties in good health and CMV-seronegative. Sequenced input: PBMCs.

CDR3 sequence reads: CASSTNPGQGALGQPQHF. DNA of the CDR3: TGTGCCAGTAGTACTAATCCGGGACAGGGGGCTTTGGGTCAGCCCCAGCATTTT. The J gene is TRBJ1-5, the V gene TRBV19, with 12 nucleotides matching TRBD1. The CDR3 length is 18 residues. Germline V CDR1 and CDR2: LNHDA, SQIVND (reference sequence). V was clipped by 4 bases and J by 6 bases; unmatched bases: 13.